The rows below give T cell receptor beta chains drawn from one sample of a study of regulatory T cells in long-lasting Graves disease. From the multiplex PCR reads, TCRdb called clonotypes with MiXCR, one entry per CDR3 protein. The sample carries roughly 450,000 distinct CDR3 sequences, 23% recorded once. The sample was peripheral blood mononuclear cells (PBMCs), taken when the disease was refractory, from a patient treated with antithyroid drugs. These receptors all stem from a female donor with Graves disease. The CDR3 runs from the conserved cysteine through the conserved F or W. Each record gives: D gene, clone size, J gene, V gene, CDR3 DNA, CDR3 protein. D genes are given only for firm matches. For some rows the clone size is stated as once, few or many, or as a class when expanded; others skip it.

- many TRBJ1-1 TRBV5-1 TGCGCCAGCAGCACCGGACTGCGCCGCATGAACACTGAAGCTTTCTTT CASSTGLRRMNTEAFF
- many TRBJ2-7 TRBV28 TGTGCCAGCAGTTCGACAGCAATGACGGCCTACGAGCAGTACTTC CASSSTAMTAYEQYF
- - TRBJ2-4 TRBV7-2 TGTGCCAGCAGCGTCAGGTCCCAAAACATTCAGTACTTC CASSVRSQNIQYF
- - TRBJ2-7 TRBV6-1 TGTGCCACCCGGGACTGGAGCTCCTACGAGCAGTACTTC CATRDWSSYEQYF
- many TRBJ1-2 TRBV6-1 TGTGCCAGCAGTCCCTCCGGGGGCGCGAACACCTTC CASSPSGGANTF
TRBD2 - TRBJ2-7 TRBV3-1 TGTGCCAGCAGCCAAGCACAACTAGCGGGAGTCGAGCAGTACTTC CASSQAQLAGVEQYF
TRBD2 - TRBJ2-1 TRBV4-2 TGTGCCAGCAGACTAGCGGGAGATAGTCGCGATGAGCAGTTCTTC CASRLAGDSRDEQFF
TRBD2 many TRBJ2-5 TRBV6-1 TGTGCCAGCAGTGACCTTAGCGGGAGGGGAGAGAAGACCCAGTACTTC CASSDLSGRGEKTQYF
TRBD2 - TRBJ2-1 TRBV7-3 TGTGCCAGCAGCTCAGGACTAGGCAGCTACAATGAGCAGTTCTTC CASSSGLGSYNEQFF
- - TRBJ2-1 TRBV11-2 TGTGCCAGCAGGGCCCCATCCTCCGGTGAGCAGTTCTTC CASRAPSSGEQFF
TRBD1 - TRBJ2-2 TRBV9 TGTGCCAGCAGCGAGACGACAGGGGGTCTGGGAGGGGAGCTGTTTTTT CASSETTGGLGGELFF
TRBD2 - TRBJ2-3 TRBV29-1 TGCAGCGGACACGGTGGGCGGGAGAACCCAGATACGCAGTATTTT CSGHGGRENPDTQYF
TRBD1 - TRBJ1-1 TRBV27 TGTGCCAGCAGTCGGACAGGGGGGTTGTTTGACACTGAAGCTTTCTTT CASSRTGGLFDTEAFF
- many TRBJ2-6 TRBV25-1 TGTGCCAGCAGTGAATGGGGCGGAAGGGAGAGTACTGGGGCCAACGTCCTGACTTTC CASSEWGGRESTGANVLTF
- few TRBJ1-5 TRBV6-2/TRBV6-3 TGTGCCAGCAGTTTGAGGGGGGCGGCTCAGCCCCAGCATTTT CASSLRGAAQPQHF
- many TRBJ2-7 TRBV28 TGTGCCAGCAGTTTGAGGGGCGGCGAGCAGTACTTC CASSLRGGEQYF
- - TRBJ1-5 TRBV10-3 TGTGCCATCAGTGAGTCGATCGGAAGTAGCAATCAGCCCCAGCATTTT CAISESIGSSNQPQHF
- few TRBJ2-5 TRBV14 TGTGCCAGCAGCCAAGATTTCTATGGCAGGGAAAGGACCCAGTACTTC CASSQDFYGRERTQYF
- few TRBJ1-1 TRBV6-4 TGTGCCAGCAGTGCCTTCATGGGCACTGAAGCTTTCTTT CASSAFMGTEAFF
TRBD1 many TRBJ2-7 TRBV5-1 TGTGCCAGCAGCCACGGGACAGCAAGTGAGCAGTACTTC CASSHGTASEQYF
TRBD2 - TRBJ2-1 TRBV7-9 TGTGCCAGCAGCACCACAGCGGGAGGGCGTCTGAGTGAGCAGTTCTTC CASSTTAGGRLSEQFF
- - TRBJ1-1 TRBV15 TGTGCCACCAGCAGAGATAGGGTGAACACTGAAGCTTTCTTT CATSRDRVNTEAFF
- many TRBJ1-5 TRBV7-6 TGTGCCAGCAGCTTAGCGGGTCGTCAGCCCCAGCATTTT CASSLAGRQPQHF
- - TRBJ2-7 TRBV5-6 TGTGCCAGCAGCTTCGGACCGCGGAGCTCCTACGAGCGGTACTTC CASSFGPRSSYERYF
TRBD1 - TRBJ1-6 TRBV5-1 TGCGCCAGCAGCTTTGCCCGGGACAGTCATTCACCCCTCCACTTT CASSFARDSHSPLHF
- - TRBJ2-1 TRBV24-1 TGTGCCACCAGTGCGGAGGGGTCCGGCAATGAGCAGTTCTTC CATSAEGSGNEQFF
TRBD1 - TRBJ2-7 TRBV30 TGTGCCTGGAGTGTATCGCTCCCCAAACAGGGGCTTACCTACGAGCAGTACTTC CAWSVSLPKQGLTYEQYF
- many TRBJ1-2 TRBV6-2/TRBV6-3 TGTGCCAGCAGTTACTCTCCGTCTTTAACCTATGGCTACACCTTC CASSYSPSLTYGYTF
- few TRBJ2-2 TRBV7-2 TGTGCCAGCAGCTTAGGGGGCAGGGGTGGGACCGGGGAGCTGTTTTTT CASSLGGRGGTGELFF
- - TRBJ1-6 TRBV7-9 TGTGCCAGCAGCCCTACAGGGAATTCACCCCTCCACTTT CASSPTGNSPLHF
- - TRBJ1-1 TRBV29-1 TGCAGCGTGACAGAGGAAGCTTTCTTT CSVTEEAFF
TRBD1 - TRBJ2-7 TRBV5-1 TGCGCCAGCAGCTTAGACCTACAGGGGGCCTACGAGCAGTACTTC CASSLDLQGAYEQYF
- many TRBJ1-1 TRBV12-3/TRBV12-4 TGTGCCAGCAGTTTAACCACAGTGACCGGGGCTTTCTTT CASSLTTVTGAFF
TRBD1 - TRBJ1-4 TRBV30 TGTGCCTGGTCGCCAGGGGGCGAGAATGAAAAACTGTTTTTT CAWSPGGENEKLFF
- - TRBJ2-5 TRBV24-1 TGTGCCACCAGTGACGCCGACATAGCGGAGACCCAGTACTTC CATSDADIAETQYF
- many TRBJ2-7 TRBV20-1 TGCAGTGCTAGGGGGTACGAGCAGTACTTC CSARGYEQYF
- many TRBJ1-5 TRBV12-3/TRBV12-4 TGTGCCAGCAGTTTAAGGGCAGGGGATAGCAATCAGCCCCAGCATTTT CASSLRAGDSNQPQHF
TRBD1 many TRBJ1-1 TRBV5-1 TGCGCCAGCAGCTTCCGACAGGGGGCCGACAACACTGAAGCTTTCTTT CASSFRQGADNTEAFF
TRBD2 many TRBJ2-2 TRBV6-5 TGTGCCAGCAGTTATAAAGGTCTAGCGGGAGTTGGGGGGGAGCTGTTTTTT CASSYKGLAGVGGELFF
TRBD2 many TRBJ2-2 TRBV2 TGTGCCAGCAGTAGCGGGAGAGACACCGGGGAGCTGTTTTTT CASSSGRDTGELFF
- few TRBJ1-2 TRBV20-1 TGCAGTGCTAGGATTATCGGTTATGGCTACACCTTC CSARIIGYGYTF
- few TRBJ1-4 TRBV29-1 TGCAGCGTTGAAGATTCCGGGGATGGTAGAGAAAAACTGTTTTTT CSVEDSGDGREKLFF
- - TRBJ1-4 TRBV19 TGTGCCAGTAGCCTCAGACAGGCTAATGAAAAACTGTTTTTT CASSLRQANEKLFF
- - TRBJ1-2 TRBV30 TGTGCCTGGAGCGAGGGGGGGTCTGGCTATGGCTACACCTTC CAWSEGGSGYGYTF